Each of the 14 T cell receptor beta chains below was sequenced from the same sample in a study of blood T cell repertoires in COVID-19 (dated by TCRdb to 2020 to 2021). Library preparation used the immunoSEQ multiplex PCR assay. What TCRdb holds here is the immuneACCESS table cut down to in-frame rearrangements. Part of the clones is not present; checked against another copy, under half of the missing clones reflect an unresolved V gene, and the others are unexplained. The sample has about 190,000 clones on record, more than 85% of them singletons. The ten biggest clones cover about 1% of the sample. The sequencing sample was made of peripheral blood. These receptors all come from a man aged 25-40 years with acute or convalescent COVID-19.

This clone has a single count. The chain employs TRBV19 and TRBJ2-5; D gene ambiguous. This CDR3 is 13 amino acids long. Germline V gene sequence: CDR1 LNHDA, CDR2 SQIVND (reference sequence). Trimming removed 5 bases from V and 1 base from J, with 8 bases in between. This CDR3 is CASSEHTQETQYF. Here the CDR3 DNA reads TGTGCCAGTAGTGAACACACCCAAGAGACCCAGTACTTC.

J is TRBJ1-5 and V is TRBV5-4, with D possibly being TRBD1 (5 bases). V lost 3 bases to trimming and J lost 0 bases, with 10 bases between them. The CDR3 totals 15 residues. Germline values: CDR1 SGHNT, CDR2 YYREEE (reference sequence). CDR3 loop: CASSWGGNSNQPQHF. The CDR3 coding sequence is TGTGCCAGCAGCTGGGGGGGGAATAGCAATCAGCCCCAGCATTTT. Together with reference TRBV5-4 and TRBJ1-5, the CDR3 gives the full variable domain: ETGVTQSPTHLIKTRGQQVTLRCSSQSGHNTVSWYQQALGQGPQFIFQYYREEENGRGNFPPRFSGLQFPNYSSELNVNALELDDSALYLCASSWGGNSNQPQHFGDGTRLSIL.

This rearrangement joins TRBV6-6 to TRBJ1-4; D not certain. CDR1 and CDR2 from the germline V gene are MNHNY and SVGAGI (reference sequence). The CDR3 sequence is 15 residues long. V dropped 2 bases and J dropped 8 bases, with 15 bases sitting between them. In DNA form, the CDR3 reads TGTGCCAGCAGTTACGGCGGCGGGGAACGGGAAAAACTGTTTTTT. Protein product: CASSYGGGEREKLFF.

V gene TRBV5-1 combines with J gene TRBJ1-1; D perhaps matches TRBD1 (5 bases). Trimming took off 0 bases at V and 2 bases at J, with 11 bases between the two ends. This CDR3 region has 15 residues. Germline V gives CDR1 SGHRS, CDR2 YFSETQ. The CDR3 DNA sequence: TGCGCCAGCAGCTTGGCCGTTGGGGCTAACACTGAAGCTTTCTTT. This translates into CASSLAVGANTEAFF.

This CDR3 is CASSGHGTVNQPQHF. The DNA of the CDR3 is TGTGCCAGCAGTGGCCACGGGACAGTCAATCAGCCCCAGCATTTT. This sequence joins TRBV2 and TRBJ1-5, with 7 nucleotides matching TRBD1. The J segment lost 3 bases and the V segment lost 4 bases, leaving 6 bases of the junction unmatched. Germline lookup yields CDR1 SNHLY and CDR2 FYNNEI. The CDR3 is 15 amino acids.

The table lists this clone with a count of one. CDR3 in DNA: TGTGCCAGCAGCCAAGATAAGCGGACCAACTATGGCTACACCTTC. This translates into CASSQDKRTNYGYTF. The chain recombines TRBV4-2 with TRBJ1-2, with no clear D. The V end lost 0 bases, the J end lost 2 bases, and 10 bases lay between the germline ends. The CDR3 extends over 15 amino acids. Germline V lookup: CDR1 LGHNA, CDR2 YNFKEQ.

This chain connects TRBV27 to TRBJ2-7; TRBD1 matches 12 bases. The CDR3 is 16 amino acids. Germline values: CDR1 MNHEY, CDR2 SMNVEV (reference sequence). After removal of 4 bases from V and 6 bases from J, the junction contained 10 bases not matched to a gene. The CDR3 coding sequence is TGTGCCAGCAGTTCGTACCGGGACAGGGGGCTTAGCGAGCAGTACTTC. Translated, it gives CASSSYRDRGLSEQYF.

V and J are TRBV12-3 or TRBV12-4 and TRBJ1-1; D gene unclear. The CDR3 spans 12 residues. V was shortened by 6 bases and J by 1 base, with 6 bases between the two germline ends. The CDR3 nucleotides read TGTGCCAGCAGACCCAGGAACACTGAAGCTTTCTTT. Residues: CASRPRNTEAFF.

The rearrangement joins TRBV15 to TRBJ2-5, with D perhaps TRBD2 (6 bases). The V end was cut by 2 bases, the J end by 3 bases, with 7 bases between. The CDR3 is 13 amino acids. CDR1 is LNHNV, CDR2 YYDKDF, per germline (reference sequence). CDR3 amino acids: CATSRRLEETQYF. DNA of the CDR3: TGTGCCACCAGCAGAAGACTAGAAGAGACCCAGTACTTC.

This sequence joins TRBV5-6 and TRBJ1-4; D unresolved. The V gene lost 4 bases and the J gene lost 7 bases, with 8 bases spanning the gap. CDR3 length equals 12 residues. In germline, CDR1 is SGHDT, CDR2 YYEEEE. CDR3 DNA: TGTGCCAGCAGCGGGCTGGGTGAAAAACTGTTTTTT. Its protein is CASSGLGEKLFF.

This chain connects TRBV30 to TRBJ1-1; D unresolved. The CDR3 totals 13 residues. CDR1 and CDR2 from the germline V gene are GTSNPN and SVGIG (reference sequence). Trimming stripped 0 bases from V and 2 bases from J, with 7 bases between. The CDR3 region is CAWSVNSNTEAFF. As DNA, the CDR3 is TGTGCCTGGAGTGTGAATAGTAACACTGAAGCTTTCTTT.

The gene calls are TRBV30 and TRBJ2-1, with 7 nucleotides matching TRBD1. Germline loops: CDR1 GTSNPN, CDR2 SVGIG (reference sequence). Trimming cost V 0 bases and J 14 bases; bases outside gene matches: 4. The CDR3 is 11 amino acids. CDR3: CAWSVNDREFF. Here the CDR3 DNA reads TGTGCCTGGAGTGTAAATGACAGGGAGTTCTTC.

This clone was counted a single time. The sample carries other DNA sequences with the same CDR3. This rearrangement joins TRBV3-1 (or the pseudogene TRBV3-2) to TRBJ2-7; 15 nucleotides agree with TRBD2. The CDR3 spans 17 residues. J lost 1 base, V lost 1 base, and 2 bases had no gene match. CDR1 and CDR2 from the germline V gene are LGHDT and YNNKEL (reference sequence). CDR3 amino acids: CASSQGGLAGGSYEQYF. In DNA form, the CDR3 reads TGTGCCAGCAGCCAAGGGGGACTAGCGGGAGGTTCCTACGAGCAGTACTTC.

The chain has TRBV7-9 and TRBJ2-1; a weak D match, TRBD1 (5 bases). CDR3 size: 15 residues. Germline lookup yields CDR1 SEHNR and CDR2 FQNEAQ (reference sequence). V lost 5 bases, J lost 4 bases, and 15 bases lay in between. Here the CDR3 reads CASSPNSYRYNEQFF. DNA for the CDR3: TGTGCCAGCAGCCCGAATTCCTACAGGTACAATGAGCAGTTCTTC.